This T cell receptor (beta chain) derives from a study of regulatory T cells in long-lasting Graves disease. CDR3-region Arm-PCR and iRepertoire HTBI primers produced the TCR beta libraries. One entry per CDR3 protein results from TCRdb running MiXCR on the multiplex PCR reads. The sample consists of hundreds of thousands of distinct CDR3 sequences, 15% to 20% of them appearing once. This clonotype was counted ten times or more. The antigen is undetermined. Notes on the study in general: Between persistent patients, about 2,500 public clonotypes were shared, exceeding the roughly 1,000 shared between new patients. Since the sample size was small, accuracy may have been reduced. Gene preferences differed: TRBV28, TRBJ1-2, TRBJ2-5 in persistent cases.

The CDR3 has 16 residues. CDR1 and CDR2 from the germline V gene are SGHVS and FQNEAQ. As for time point: newly diagnosed GD, antithyroid drugs for less than 3 months. With RNA extracted from PBMCs as input, the TCR library was made. The data were also submitted as part of a second study, on T cells in Graves' hyperthyroidism and ophthalmopathy. That report notes: The model made its ophthalmopathy prediction, and onset followed a median about 6.8 months later.

This TCR was recovered from a man aged 40-49 years with Graves disease. Here the sequenced sample was peripheral blood mononuclear cells (PBMCs), taken at new diagnosis, from a patient treated with antithyroid drugs. The gene calls are TRBV7-8 and TRBJ2-1; 13 bases map to TRBD2. The DNA end favors TRBJ2-5, so the J call may be wrong. The CDR3 DNA is TGTGCCAGCAGCTTAGCACTAGCGGGGGGGCAAGAGACCCAGTACTTC. Amino acid sequence: CASSLALAGGQETQYF.